One sample yielded the 10 T cell receptor beta chains listed below, sequenced in a study of T cells in Graves' hyperthyroidism and ophthalmopathy. From RNA transcripts, TCR beta CDR3 regions were amplified. First-round RT-PCR targeting the TCR CDR3 was performed with the HTBI primer set. TCRdb called the multiplex PCR reads again in MiXCR, with one record for every CDR3 protein. The repertoire holds 450,000 to 600,000 distinct CDR3 sequences, nearly 20% seen once, with roughly 50% in the top ten. The material sequenced was blood. Receptors were obtained from a man aged 40-49 years with Graves' ophthalmopathy.

This clonotype was observed many times. The V gene is TRBV6-1, the J gene TRBJ2-1; maybe TRBD2 (6 bases). This CDR3 has 20 residues. V lost 6 bases to trimming and J lost 2 bases, with 29 bases between them. CDR1 and CDR2 (germline): MNHNS, SASEGT. The CDR3 here is CASRVQAGRLARYAYNEQFF. The DNA of the CDR3 is TGTGCCAGCAGAGTCCAGGCAGGGCGGCTAGCGAGGTACGCCTACAATGAGCAGTTCTTC.

This clonotype was seen ten or more times. This chain links TRBV28 with TRBJ2-3, with D possibly TRBD2 on 5 matching bases. The germline gives CDR1 MDHEN, CDR2 SYDVKM. Deletions cut 4 bases from V and 2 bases from J, with 16 bases between. The CDR3 runs to 16 residues. The CDR3 is CASSSPRDGLTDTQYF. The CDR3 DNA sequence: TGTGCCAGCAGTTCACCCCGAGACGGACTCACAGATACGCAGTATTTT.

The sample holds a few counts of this clonotype. V usage is TRBV12-3 or TRBV12-4 and J usage is TRBJ2-7; TRBD1 or TRBD2 may be the D gene (5 bases each). The CDR3 is 14 residues long. Deletions cut 5 bases from V and 1 base from J, with 12 bases between. CDR3 region: CASSRTWGSYEQYF. The CDR3 DNA reads as TGTGCCAGCAGTCGCACGTGGGGGTCCTACGAGCAGTACTTC.

There are many counts of this clonotype. This sequence joins TRBV11-2 and TRBJ2-2; no clear D. The CDR3 is 14 residues long. V lost 5 bases to trimming and J lost 0 bases, with 7 bases between them. Germline-derived CDR1 and CDR2 are SGHAT and FQNNGV. In DNA form, the CDR3 reads TGTGCCAGCAGCGCCGACACGAACACCGGGGAGCTGTTTTTT. This sequence encodes CASSADTNTGELFF.

In this sample, this clonotype turned up a few times. The V and J genes are TRBV7-9 and TRBJ2-2; possibly TRBD1 or TRBD2 for D (6 bases each). Trimming removed 7 bases from V and 3 bases from J, with 15 bases in between. This CDR3 has 15 residues. Per the germline V gene, CDR1 is SEHNR and CDR2 is FQNEAQ (reference sequence). This CDR3 is CASTDSGLYTGELFF. The CDR3 region has the DNA TGTGCCAGCACGGACAGCGGGCTATACACCGGGGAGCTGTTTTTT.

The chain couples TRBV11-1 to TRBJ2-7; TRBD1 matches at 8 bases. Germline V lookup: CDR1 SGHAT, CDR2 FQDESV (reference sequence). The CDR3 is 15 residues long. V dropped 3 bases and J dropped 3; count of bases not matched to a gene: 7. The CDR3 protein is CASSLGQAQNYEQYF. In DNA, the CDR3 is TGTGCCAGCAGCTTGGGACAGGCACAAAACTACGAGCAGTACTTC.

The chain employs TRBV19 and TRBJ1-5; tentative D call: TRBD1 (5 bases). Trimming left V 3 bases short and J 7 bases short, with 16 bases between. CDR1 LNHDA and CDR2 SQIVND come from the germline V gene (reference sequence). This CDR3 comprises 15 residues. The CDR3 here is CASSILGGGKQPQHF. CDR3 coding DNA: TGTGCCAGTAGTATTCTCGGGGGTGGTAAGCAGCCCCAGCATTTT. The full variable domain, in which reference TRBV19 and TRBJ1-5 provide the parts outside the CDR3, is DGGITQSPKYLFRKEGQNVTLSCEQNLNHDAMYWYRQDPGQGLRLIYYSQIVNDFQKGDIAEGYSVSREKKESFPLTVTSAQKNPTAFYLCASSILGGGKQPQHFGDGTRLSIL.

In this sample, this clonotype turned up many times. The chain couples TRBV18 to TRBJ1-6; D remains unclear. V was clipped by 5 bases and J by 5 bases, with 16 bases between them. The CDR3 covers 16 residues. Germline V gives CDR1 KGHSH, CDR2 LQKENI. The CDR3 DNA reads TGTGCCAGCTCAGCGTCGGACGTACAGAATAATTCACCCCTCCACTTT. This encodes CASSASDVQNNSPLHF.

This clonotype was recorded at least ten times. The V call is TRBV28, the J call TRBJ2-1; D is perhaps TRBD1 (5 bases). This CDR3 is built from 16 residues. The germline V gene has CDR1 MDHEN and CDR2 SYDVKM. V lost 5 bases and J lost 8, with 22 bases in between. In DNA form, the CDR3 reads TGTGCCAGCAGTGTCCAATCCCCCAGGGTTGGAGATGAGCAGTTCTTC. Amino acid sequence: CASSVQSPRVGDEQFF. The complete variable domain, with remaining parts taken from reference TRBV28 and TRBJ2-1, reads DVKVTQSSRYLVKRTGEKVFLECVQDMDHENMFWYRQDPGLGLRLIYFSYDVKMKEKGDIPEGYSVSREKKERFSLILESASTNQTSMYLCASSVQSPRVGDEQFFGPGTRLTVL.

The chain employs TRBV7-9 and TRBJ2-7, with TRBD1 identical over 7 bases. V shed 3 bases and J 4 bases; nucleotides not matched to a gene: 15. The germline V gene encodes CDR1 SEHNR and CDR2 FQNEAQ (reference sequence). The CDR3 extends over 17 amino acids. The CDR3 region is CASSLSGTRDSVYEQYF. DNA of the CDR3: TGTGCCAGCAGCTTGAGCGGAACCCGGGACAGTGTGTACGAGCAGTACTTC.